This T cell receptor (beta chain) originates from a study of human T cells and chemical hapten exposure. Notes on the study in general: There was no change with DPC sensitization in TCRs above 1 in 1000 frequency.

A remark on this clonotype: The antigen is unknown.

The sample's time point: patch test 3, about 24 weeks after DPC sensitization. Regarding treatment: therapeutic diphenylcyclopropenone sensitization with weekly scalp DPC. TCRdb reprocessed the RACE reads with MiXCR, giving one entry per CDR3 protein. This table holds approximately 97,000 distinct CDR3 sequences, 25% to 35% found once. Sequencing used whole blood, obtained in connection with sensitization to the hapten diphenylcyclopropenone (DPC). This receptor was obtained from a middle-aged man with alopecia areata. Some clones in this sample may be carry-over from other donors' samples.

CDR3 in DNA: TGTGCCAGCTCAGGAGGGAGCTCCTACAATGAGCAGTTCTTC. It encodes CASSGGSSYNEQFF. The J gene is TRBJ2-1, the V gene TRBV18; a weak D match, TRBD2 (6 bases). Trimming took off 5 bases at V and 0 bases at J, with 8 bases between the two ends. CDR1 is KGHSH and CDR2 is LQKENI in the germline V gene. This CDR3 region has 14 residues.